This is a list of T cell receptor beta chains from one sample in a study of T cell changes during pregnancy in multiple sclerosis. Some clones are missing from TCRdb's copy, which holds only in-frame ones; the method was immunoSEQ multiplex PCR. Among about 47,000 clones listed, around 93% were seen once. This sample comprised peripheral blood, obtained in the third trimester of pregnancy. Every receptor here comes from a female donor with multiple sclerosis, enrolled in a pregnancy study. Both conserved end residues are trimmed from each CDR3. Rows may omit the clone size; those that give it use once, few, many or a size class.

CDR3aa | j_gene | v_gene | abundance
ASSVDPAGTTIDEQF | TRBJ2-1 | TRBV9 | NA
ASSTPGTGSREQY | TRBJ2-7 | TRBV19 | NA
ASSQSRGTGGYT | TRBJ1-2 | TRBV4-3 | NA
ASTPPAGNEQF | TRBJ2-1 | TRBV19 | NA
ASSLGLAGAGTDTQY | TRBJ2-3 | TRBV7-3 | NA
ASSLRDRGSYEQY | TRBJ2-7 | TRBV11-3 | NA
ATGTSGRSDTQY | TRBJ2-3 | TRBV2 | NA
SVRNRHDTGELF | TRBJ2-2 | TRBV29-1 | NA
ASSYNKYTEAF | TRBJ1-1 | TRBV7-3 | once
ASSLGRGDEQY | TRBJ2-7 | TRBV13 | NA
ASSQGQLRSNQPQH | TRBJ1-5 | TRBV18 | NA
ASSLGRGRRETQY | TRBJ2-5 | TRBV7-9 | NA
ASSLRTGGNGDTQY | TRBJ2-3 | TRBV5-6 | once
ASSDLAGGTDTQY | TRBJ2-3 | TRBV2 | NA
ASSPDSYGYT | TRBJ1-2 | TRBV28 | NA
ASSVRPREEGADTQY | TRBJ2-3 | TRBV9 | NA
ASSSGQVHEQY | TRBJ2-7 | TRBV7-3 | NA
ASSLGDRYYNEQF | TRBJ2-1 | TRBV5-1 | NA
ASSRGQGADEQY | TRBJ2-7 | TRBV18 | NA
ASSIKLAGMGTGELF | TRBJ2-2 | TRBV19 | NA
ASSIRTGSRAEAF | TRBJ1-1 | TRBV19 | NA
ASSLAPSSYNEQF | TRBJ2-1 | TRBV19 | NA
ARSLWGHNYEQY | TRBJ2-7 | TRBV5-3 | NA
ASSQVAGTSTNEQF | TRBJ2-1 | TRBV4-1 | NA
ASSPSGYEQY | TRBJ2-7 | TRBV6-6 | NA
ASRLTSGGEETQY | TRBJ2-5 | TRBV25-1 | NA
ASNPGGNYGYT | TRBJ1-2 | TRBV2 | NA
ASSQDPGTNYGYT | TRBJ1-2 | TRBV4-2 | NA
ASSETSGRSTGELF | TRBJ2-2 | TRBV2 | NA
ASNLRLRSAGYTDTQY | TRBJ2-3 | TRBV28 | NA
ARSLGRQAATSGYNEQF | TRBJ2-1 | TRBV7-5 | NA
ASSQVFSDEQY | TRBJ2-7 | TRBV4-2 | NA
ASSLAGTSSYEQY | TRBJ2-7 | TRBV5-8 | NA
STSGGPGYEQY | TRBJ2-7 | TRBV29-1 | NA
ASSLLTGAAGANVLT | TRBJ2-6 | TRBV7-2 | NA
ASTRTSGRVNTGELF | TRBJ2-2 | TRBV2 | NA
AFPVADHTIY | TRBJ1-3 | TRBV30 | NA
ASSTGQGLDEKLF | TRBJ1-4 | TRBV11-3 | NA
ASSFEEGDNTEAF | TRBJ1-1 | TRBV5-4 | NA
ASSNHRVGYGYT | TRBJ1-2 | TRBV6-9 | NA
ASSPRDRVNEQY | TRBJ2-7 | TRBV7-6 | once
ASSSLSLDRVTEAF | TRBJ1-1 | TRBV6-5 | once
ASSPDGTPTYEQY | TRBJ2-7 | TRBV7-9 | NA
AISETSGSTGELF | TRBJ2-2 | TRBV10-3 | NA
ASSPTMGGTQY | TRBJ2-3 | TRBV18 | NA
ASSVSEGGTNIQY | TRBJ2-4 | TRBV9 | NA
ASSPSGGPSNEQF | TRBJ2-1 | TRBV6-5 | NA
ASSPLAEFNEQF | TRBJ2-1 | TRBV4-2 | NA
ASSDPGKMNTEAF | TRBJ1-1 | TRBV4-1 | once
ASSLVAGLQETQY | TRBJ2-5 | TRBV7-9 | NA